These T cell receptor beta chains were read from a single sample in a study of T cell repertoires in cytomegalovirus infection. MiXCR was run by TCRdb on the reads, yielding one entry per CDR3 protein. The repertoire holds approximately 500,000 distinct CDR3 sequences, 15% to 20% seen once, with approximately 24% in the top ten. The sequenced material came from CD8+ T cells from PBMCs. Receptors originate from a human donor in good health (CMV status not recorded). Some clones in this sample may be carry-over from other donors' samples. Each CDR3 is given with its conserved first and last residue. Fields, in order: J gene, V gene, clone size, D gene, CDR3 DNA, CDR3 protein. D genes are given only for firm matches. Clone size, where shown, is once, few, many, or a class for clones that have expanded.

J gene: TRBJ2-7
V gene: TRBV5-1
clone size: .
D gene: .
CDR3 DNA: TGCGCCAGCAGCTCGAGCAGCGGCCCCTCCTACGAGCAGTACTTC
CDR3 protein: CASSSSSGPSYEQYF

J gene: TRBJ1-2
V gene: TRBV29-1
clone size: many
D gene: TRBD1
CDR3 DNA: TGCAGCGTTGGACAGGGGGACGACTCCTATGGCTACACCTTC
CDR3 protein: CSVGQGDDSYGYTF

J gene: TRBJ1-5
V gene: TRBV2
clone size: few
D gene: .
CDR3 DNA: TGTGCCAGCAGGGGTTCGGCCCAGCATTTT
CDR3 protein: CASRGSAQHF

J gene: TRBJ2-1
V gene: TRBV28
clone size: many
D gene: .
CDR3 DNA: TGTGCCAGCAGCCTGACAGTCCTTTCCTACAATGAGCAGTTCTTC
CDR3 protein: CASSLTVLSYNEQFF

J gene: TRBJ2-1
V gene: TRBV30
clone size: few
D gene: .
CDR3 DNA: TGTGCCTGGAGTATAGGGGACGGTGAGCAGTTCTTC
CDR3 protein: CAWSIGDGEQFF

J gene: TRBJ1-2
V gene: TRBV19
clone size: .
D gene: TRBD1
CDR3 DNA: TGTGCCAGTAGTAGGGACAGGGAGACCGACTATGGCTACACCTTC
CDR3 protein: CASSRDRETDYGYTF

J gene: TRBJ2-5
V gene: TRBV5-1
clone size: many
D gene: .
CDR3 DNA: TGTGCCAGCAGCTTAGAGGGCGGCCAAGAGACCCAGTACTTC
CDR3 protein: CASSLEGGQETQYF

J gene: TRBJ2-1
V gene: TRBV12-3/TRBV12-4
clone size: many
D gene: .
CDR3 DNA: TGTGCCAGCAGTCAATCTACTAGCTGGGATGAGCAGTTCTTC
CDR3 protein: CASSQSTSWDEQFF

J gene: TRBJ1-1
V gene: TRBV13
clone size: .
D gene: .
CDR3 DNA: TGTGCCAGCAGCTTCACGGGGGAGAGCACTGAAGCTTTCTTT
CDR3 protein: CASSFTGESTEAFF

J gene: TRBJ2-3
V gene: TRBV7-6
clone size: many
D gene: .
CDR3 DNA: TGTGCCAGCAGCCCCCCGGCCACAGATACGCAGTATTTT
CDR3 protein: CASSPPATDTQYF

J gene: TRBJ1-2
V gene: TRBV7-9
clone size: many
D gene: .
CDR3 DNA: TGTGCCAGCAGTCCTAGGGGGTCCAGGAATGGCTACACCTTC
CDR3 protein: CASSPRGSRNGYTF

J gene: TRBJ2-7
V gene: TRBV10-3
clone size: .
D gene: TRBD1
CDR3 DNA: TGTGCCATCAGAATTCGGGACAGGGCCGAGCAGTACTTC
CDR3 protein: CAIRIRDRAEQYF

J gene: TRBJ1-3
V gene: TRBV4-1
clone size: many
D gene: .
CDR3 DNA: TGCGCCAGCAGCCAGGCCGAGGGACGGAGCTCTGGAAACACCATATATTTT
CDR3 protein: CASSQAEGRSSGNTIYF

J gene: TRBJ1-1
V gene: TRBV6-5
clone size: .
D gene: .
CDR3 DNA: TGTGCCAGAAGTTTACACCTAGCTGTTAACACTGAAGCTTTCTTT
CDR3 protein: CARSLHLAVNTEAFF

J gene: TRBJ1-1
V gene: TRBV19
clone size: many
D gene: TRBD1
CDR3 DNA: TGTGCCAGTAGTACCCAGCGACAGGGAAACACTGAAGCTTTCTTT
CDR3 protein: CASSTQRQGNTEAFF

J gene: TRBJ2-3
V gene: TRBV6-5
clone size: many
D gene: TRBD2
CDR3 DNA: TGTGCCAGCAGTTACTCAGCTAGCGGGAGGACAGATACGCAGTATTTT
CDR3 protein: CASSYSASGRTDTQYF

J gene: TRBJ2-1
V gene: TRBV12-3/TRBV12-4
clone size: few
D gene: .
CDR3 DNA: TGTGCCATCTACCCTACCACGGATGAGCAGTTCTTC
CDR3 protein: CAIYPTTDEQFF

J gene: TRBJ2-2
V gene: TRBV7-9
clone size: many
D gene: .
CDR3 DNA: TGTGCCAGCAGCCCGGGGGAGGCCCAGGGGTACACCGGGGAGCTGTTTTTT
CDR3 protein: CASSPGEAQGYTGELFF

J gene: TRBJ1-4
V gene: TRBV19
clone size: .
D gene: .
CDR3 DNA: TGTGCCAGTAGTACTCCGAGGGGGGCCGCTAATGAAAAACTGTTTTTT
CDR3 protein: CASSTPRGAANEKLFF

J gene: TRBJ2-7
V gene: TRBV7-7
clone size: many
D gene: .
CDR3 DNA: TGTGCTAGCAGCTTCGACCCCGCTGGAGAGCAGTACTTC
CDR3 protein: CASSFDPAGEQYF

J gene: TRBJ1-1
V gene: TRBV11-1
clone size: few
D gene: TRBD1
CDR3 DNA: TGTGCCAGCAGCTGGACAGGGGCAAATGAAGCTTTCTTT
CDR3 protein: CASSWTGANEAFF

J gene: TRBJ1-5
V gene: TRBV4-1
clone size: few
D gene: .
CDR3 DNA: TGCGCCAGCAGTCCGGCCTCCAGGGACGGTCAGCCCCAGCATTTT
CDR3 protein: CASSPASRDGQPQHF

J gene: TRBJ1-1
V gene: TRBV5-6
clone size: .
D gene: .
CDR3 DNA: TGTGCCAGCAGCTTGGGGGGGCAGAGTACTGAAGCTTTCTTT
CDR3 protein: CASSLGGQSTEAFF

J gene: TRBJ1-4
V gene: TRBV25-1
clone size: .
D gene: .
CDR3 DNA: TGTGCCAGCAGTGGAGGGGTTAGGGAAAAACTGTTTTTT
CDR3 protein: CASSGGVREKLFF

J gene: TRBJ2-2
V gene: TRBV5-6
clone size: .
D gene: .
CDR3 DNA: TGTGCCAGCGGGGACACCGAGGGCTTTAACACCGGGGAGCTGTTTTTT
CDR3 protein: CASGDTEGFNTGELFF

J gene: TRBJ1-1
V gene: TRBV7-9
clone size: many
D gene: .
CDR3 DNA: TGTGCCAGCAGCCCCCCCAGAGGCGAAGCTTTCTTT
CDR3 protein: CASSPPRGEAFF

J gene: TRBJ2-7
V gene: TRBV7-9
clone size: many
D gene: .
CDR3 DNA: TGTGCCAGCAGCCCTAACAGGGAAGAGCAGTACTTC
CDR3 protein: CASSPNREEQYF

J gene: TRBJ2-1
V gene: TRBV11-2
clone size: many
D gene: TRBD2
CDR3 DNA: TGTGCCAGCAGCCTGCAGACTAGCGGGGACTACAATGAGCAGTTCTTC
CDR3 protein: CASSLQTSGDYNEQFF

J gene: TRBJ2-7
V gene: TRBV9
clone size: .
D gene: TRBD1
CDR3 DNA: TGTGCCAGCAGCGTACCCCCCGACAGGGGGCTGGGGGAGCAGTACTTC
CDR3 protein: CASSVPPDRGLGEQYF

J gene: TRBJ1-5
V gene: TRBV10-2
clone size: .
D gene: TRBD1
CDR3 DNA: TGCGCCAGCCGCCGGGACAGGGACAATCAGCCCCAGCATTTT
CDR3 protein: CASRRDRDNQPQHF

J gene: TRBJ2-1
V gene: TRBV10-3
clone size: few
D gene: TRBD2
CDR3 DNA: TGTGCCATCAGTGAGTCACTAGCGGGGAAGAACAATGAGCAGTTCTTC
CDR3 protein: CAISESLAGKNNEQFF

J gene: TRBJ1-3
V gene: TRBV12-3/TRBV12-4
clone size: many
D gene: .
CDR3 DNA: TGTGCCAGCAGTTTTAGAGGGAAAGGAAACACCATATATTTT
CDR3 protein: CASSFRGKGNTIYF

J gene: TRBJ2-7
V gene: TRBV12-3/TRBV12-4
clone size: .
D gene: .
CDR3 DNA: TGTGCCAGCAGTTTATACAGGGAGTCCTACGAGCAGTACTTC
CDR3 protein: CASSLYRESYEQYF

J gene: TRBJ2-1
V gene: TRBV20-1
clone size: few
D gene: TRBD2
CDR3 DNA: TGCAGTGCTAGCGCGACTAGCGGGATGAGGAATGAGCAGTTCTTC
CDR3 protein: CSASATSGMRNEQFF

J gene: TRBJ2-5
V gene: TRBV4-1
clone size: .
D gene: .
CDR3 DNA: TGCGCCAGCAGCCAAGGACGGGGTGGGGGGGAGACCCAGTACTTC
CDR3 protein: CASSQGRGGGETQYF

J gene: TRBJ2-5
V gene: TRBV5-1
clone size: few
D gene: TRBD1
CDR3 DNA: TGCGCCAGCAGCTGGACAGGGGGCAGGCTAGAGACCCAGTACTTC
CDR3 protein: CASSWTGGRLETQYF

J gene: TRBJ2-7
V gene: TRBV7-8
clone size: many
D gene: TRBD2
CDR3 DNA: TGTGCCAGCAGCTTAGTGGGACTAGCGATCCACGAGCAGTACTTC
CDR3 protein: CASSLVGLAIHEQYF

J gene: TRBJ2-3
V gene: TRBV9
clone size: .
D gene: .
CDR3 DNA: TGTGCCAGCAGCCCCCGGGACAGGTGGCGACTAGCGGAAGTGATGGGCACAGATACGCAGTATTTT
CDR3 protein: CASSPRDRWRLAEVMGTDTQYF

J gene: TRBJ2-7
V gene: TRBV20-1
clone size: many
D gene: .
CDR3 DNA: TGCAGTGCTAGACGGGGAGAAGGGTTTCTGGGCGAGCAGTACTTC
CDR3 protein: CSARRGEGFLGEQYF

J gene: TRBJ1-3
V gene: TRBV4-1
clone size: few
D gene: TRBD1
CDR3 DNA: TGCGCCAGCAGCCAGGCGGGACAGGGAGATGGAAACACCATATATTTT
CDR3 protein: CASSQAGQGDGNTIYF

J gene: TRBJ1-2
V gene: TRBV28
clone size: many
D gene: .
CDR3 DNA: TGTGCCAGCAGTTTAATCGGGAAAGCCAACTATGGCTACACCTTC
CDR3 protein: CASSLIGKANYGYTF

J gene: TRBJ2-5
V gene: TRBV6-1
clone size: many
D gene: TRBD1
CDR3 DNA: TGTGCCAGCAGGGACAGGGAGACCCAGTACTTC
CDR3 protein: CASRDRETQYF

J gene: TRBJ1-4
V gene: TRBV19
clone size: .
D gene: .
CDR3 DNA: TGTGCCAGTAGGGCGGATTGGGGCAGGGCAAGTGAAAAACTGTTTTTT
CDR3 protein: CASRADWGRASEKLFF

J gene: TRBJ2-1
V gene: TRBV7-8
clone size: many
D gene: .
CDR3 DNA: TGTGCCAGCAGCCCCCGCTCGGGCCCCCACAATGAGCAGTTCTTC
CDR3 protein: CASSPRSGPHNEQFF

J gene: TRBJ2-1
V gene: TRBV12-5
clone size: .
D gene: .
CDR3 DNA: TGTGCTAGTGGTCGTGAAGGGATTGAGCAGTTCTTC
CDR3 protein: CASGREGIEQFF

J gene: TRBJ1-1
V gene: TRBV12-5
clone size: .
D gene: .
CDR3 DNA: TGTGCTAGTGCCCAAATATCGAAAGCTTTCTTT
CDR3 protein: CASAQISKAFF

J gene: TRBJ2-2
V gene: TRBV28
clone size: many
D gene: .
CDR3 DNA: TGTGCCAGCAGTTGGAGAAGTACCGGGGAGCTGTTTTTT
CDR3 protein: CASSWRSTGELFF